This T cell receptor beta chain was found in a study of shared clonotypes between healthy human individuals. CDR1 and CDR2 from the germline V gene are SGHAT and FQNNGV. The V end was cut by 1 base, the J end by 6 bases, with 17 bases between. This CDR3 comprises 16 residues. Of note for this clone: Its antigen is not identified.

Replicate PCRs run on sorted subsets employed about 220 ng DNA, approximately 30,000 T cell genomes. The repertoire was sequenced with immunoSEQ multiplex PCR; TCRdb's copy has only in-frame clones and lacks some. The table lists about 1,900,000 clones, approximately 94% of them singletons. The naive CD8 population came from CD45RO-negative cells selected for CCR7, without terminally differentiated effector memory CD45RA+ cells. Overall study results and limits: With four donors compared, 4% to 5% of naive CD4 clonotypes were shared.

The J gene is TRBJ2-3, the V gene TRBV11-2, with a possible D match to TRBD1 (6 bases). Sequences were obtained from naive CD8+ T cells sorted from blood. The receptor's source is a man aged 18 to 35 in good health. The CDR3 loop is CASSLGGPTWGDTQYF. In DNA, the CDR3 is TGTGCCAGCAGCTTAGGGGGGCCTACGTGGGGTGATACGCAGTATTTT. Complete variable domain (other parts from reference TRBV11-2 and TRBJ2-3): EAGVAQSPRYKIIEKRQSVAFWCNPISGHATLYWYQQILGQGPKLLIQFQNNGVVDDSQLPKDRFSAERLKGVDSTLKIQPAKLEDSAVYLCASSLGGPTWGDTQYFGPGTRLTVL.